This TCR beta chain was sequenced in a study of cytomegalovirus exposure and HLA in healthy donors (dated 2017 in TCRdb). Regarding the complete study: According to a later analysis, one platform produced both the 120 validation repertoires and the 670 or so repertoires of the first cohort. In addition to the first cohort of 650 to 800 subjects, a separate validation cohort of 120 different subjects was used. To predict cytomegalovirus infection status, the study brought together high-throughput TCR immunosequencing, statistical association of individual TCRs with disease status, and machine learning. The aim of the study was to test whether cataloging public T cell receptors could identify signatures of past pathogen exposure.

As to this clone: Its binding antigen is unknown. The sample holds no much larger clone one base away, and base qualities are not on file.

Points the paper makes about the study in general: It was suggested by the authors that the approach could potentially be generalized to other disease states and immunological phenotypes. All 120 repertoires were used to score co-occurrence in the validation cohort in a later analysis, because that analysis had no HLA typing for the cohort. Of the cluster scores, roughly 93% were above 0 in a later analysis, which found that TCRs clustered in the first cohort also tended to co-occur in the 120 validation repertoires. In the study, approximately 160 TCR beta chains were listed as associated with cytomegalovirus. Three of the identified cytomegalovirus-associated TCR beta chains were confirmed in vitro to be specific for cytomegalovirus antigens. Most TCR sequences were seen in very few donors, while some public TCRs were found in many individuals. The classifier was reported to diagnose cytomegalovirus status with high specificity and sensitivity in both the original and validation cohorts.

Libraries were prepared through the immunoSEQ multiplex PCR assay. Regarding the original processing steps: To diagnose cytomegalovirus status from the catalog of TCR beta chain sequences, a statistical classification framework was built. TCRdb re-hosts the immuneACCESS table, in-frame sequences only. Its copies lack some clones; in the studies checked, an unresolved V gene accounts for under half of them, and the cause for the rest is not known. V and J calls and clone size follow that table, whereas D and trimming were derived from the DNA. This sample lists roughly 140,000 clones; roughly 86% were detected once. Around 10% of the sample goes to the ten largest clones. Donors formed part of the validation cohort, which comprised some 120 subjects and was distinct from the first cohort of 550 to 850 subjects. V and J lose 2 bases and 6 bases, and a span of 14 bases separates them. From a lookup of the germline V gene, CDR1 and CDR2 are KGHSH and LQKENI. Reading from cysteine to phenylalanine, the CDR3 counts 15 amino acids. Of the read, only the CDR3 DNA is kept; its 45 bases are in frame from base 1.

This receptor chain uses TRBV18 and TRBJ1-5, with an unclear D gene assignment. The clonotype was recovered from a young man in good health and CMV-seropositive. Input material: PBMCs. The CDR3 amino acid sequence is: CASSPVADRSQPQHF. The DNA is TGTGCCAGCTCACCAGTGGCCGATAGGAGTCAGCCCCAGCATTTT.